These 18 T cell receptor beta chains were all obtained from the same sample, sequenced in a study of spatial heterogeneity in lung cancer. TCRdb ran MiXCR on the 5' RACE reads and lists one entry per CDR3 protein. Among approximately 21,000 distinct CDR3 sequences listed, roughly 3% were seen once. The time point: sample taken at primary tumor resection. The sample was PBMCs, taken at surgery. The receptor set was obtained from a female donor with early-stage non-small cell lung cancer.

This clonotype was seen many times. Written as DNA, the CDR3 is TGTGCCAGCAGTTTACCCTTCGGCCGGGACAGGGACGGCGGGGAGCTGTTTTTT. It is translated as CASSLPFGRDRDGGELFF. The rearrangement joins TRBV12-3 or TRBV12-4 to TRBJ2-2; 9 nucleotides agree with TRBD1. CDR3 length: 18 amino acids. V lost 2 bases, J lost 7 bases, and 14 bases stayed unmatched.

This clonotype was counted at least ten times. This chain links TRBV2 with TRBJ1-5, with 9 bases lining up with TRBD1. The germline V gene has CDR1 SNHLY and CDR2 FYNNEI. The V gene end was trimmed by 1 base and the J gene end by 6 bases; junction bases not matched to a gene: 4. The CDR3 is 15 residues long. DNA of the CDR3: TGTGCCAGCAGTGAAGTGGGGACAGGGAGTCAGCCCCAGCATTTT. Translating gives CASSEVGTGSQPQHF.

This clonotype was recorded at least ten times. This chain links TRBV6-5 with TRBJ2-1; 8 bases map to TRBD1. The CDR3 totals 15 residues. V lost 5 bases, J lost 4 bases, and 7 bases stayed unmatched. Germline loops: CDR1 MNHEY, CDR2 SVGAGI. CDR3 nucleotide sequence: TGTGCCAGCAGTCACCGGACAGGGAGTTACAATGAGCAGTTCTTC. Protein: CASSHRTGSYNEQFF.

This clonotype was recorded many times. The chain uses TRBV20-1 and TRBJ1-5; D uncertain. The CDR3 runs 14 residues. Germline values: CDR1 DFQATT, CDR2 SNEGSKA (reference sequence). Trimming took 6 bases from V and 2 from J, leaving 14 bases between them. In nucleotides, the CDR3 is TGCAGTGCACGCCGGTCGGGAGGCAATCAGCCCCAGCATTTT. Translated: CSARRSGGNQPQHF.

This clonotype was seen repeatedly, ten times or more. This chain connects TRBV12-3 or TRBV12-4 to TRBJ1-2, with D possibly matching TRBD1 (6 bases). The CDR3 contains 14 residues. V gave up 4 bases and J gave up 2 bases, with 11 bases separating them. The CDR3 is CASSSGDRNYGYTF. CDR3 nucleotide sequence: TGTGCCAGCAGTTCGGGAGACAGGAACTATGGCTACACCTTC.

This clonotype was counted many times. The chain is built from TRBV20-1 and TRBJ2-7; D might be TRBD2 (5 bases). V was clipped by 0 bases and J by 1 base, with 10 bases between them. The germline V gene encodes CDR1 DFQATT and CDR2 SNEGSKA (reference sequence). CDR3 length: 14 amino acids. The CDR3 sequence: CSARDPDYSYEQYF. The CDR3 bases are TGCAGTGCTAGAGATCCTGACTATTCCTACGAGCAGTACTTC.

This clonotype has more than one count but fewer than ten. This rearrangement joins TRBV5-4 to TRBJ2-1; unclear D gene. V was clipped by 0 bases and J by 1 base, with 11 bases between them. This CDR3 comprises 16 residues. Looked up from germline, CDR1 is SGHNT and CDR2 is YYREEE (reference sequence). CDR3 bases: TGTGCCAGCAGCTTGGCTGGGGTGACGTCCTACAATGAGCAGTTCTTC. It specifies CASSLAGVTSYNEQFF.

This clonotype was recorded many times. V and J are TRBV27 and TRBJ2-5, with TRBD1 as a possible D gene (5 bases). In germline, CDR1 is MNHEY, CDR2 SMNVEV (reference sequence). The CDR3 is 12 amino acids. V lost 4 bases, J lost 7 bases, and 10 bases lay in between. The CDR3 loop reads CASSSPQGTQYF. The CDR3 bases are TGTGCCAGCAGTTCACCCCAGGGGACCCAGTACTTC.

This clonotype was recorded at least ten times. The chain carries TRBV7-9 and TRBJ1-3, with unresolved D. The CDR3 has 14 residues. Per germline, CDR1 SEHNR and CDR2 FQNEAQ (reference sequence). The V end lost 8 bases, the J end lost 0 bases, and 11 bases lay between the germline ends. The CDR3 nucleotides are TGTGCCAGCCACCTGGAGAGCTCTGGAAACACCATATATTTT. Its protein is CASHLESSGNTIYF.

Worth noting for this clonotype: A much larger clone lies a single base off, so this may be a read error. The rearrangement joins TRBV4-1 to TRBJ2-7; tentative D call: TRBD2 (6 bases). Looked up from germline, CDR1 is MGHRA and CDR2 is YSYEKL. The CDR3 is 17 amino acids. The CDR3 sequence: CASSQDLGSSRRDERYF. DNA of the CDR3: TGCGCCAGCAGCCAAGATTTGGGGTCCTCCCGGAGGGACGAGCGGTACTTC.

This clonotype was counted ten times or more. The J gene is TRBJ2-4, the V gene TRBV23-1, with D perhaps TRBD2 (5 bases). TRBV23-1 is an ORF, and what it does is uncertain. With 2 bases removed from V and 0 bases from J, the gap between germline ends came to 26 bases. The CDR3 has 21 residues. The CDR3 loop is CASSQAVRSGNEPLAKNIQYF. For the CDR3, the DNA is TGCGCCAGCAGTCAAGCGGTGCGTTCGGGAAATGAACCACTAGCCAAAAACATTCAGTACTTC.

This rearrangement joins TRBV12-3 or TRBV12-4 to TRBJ2-3; no clear D gene. V lost 6 bases and J 2 bases, leaving 21 bases between the germline ends. The CDR3 is 17 amino acids. The CDR3 DNA reads as TGTGCCAGCAGCCCCAGGAGACTCCCAAGGGACACAGATACGCAGTATTTT. Translated: CASSPRRLPRDTDTQYF.

This clonotype was detected ten times or more. This chain links TRBV6-4 with TRBJ1-6, with a tentative D call TRBD1 (6 bases). Trimming left V 4 bases short and J 7 bases short, with 14 bases between. The V gene's germline CDR1 is MRHNA and CDR2 SNTAGT. The CDR3 contains 15 residues. CDR3 in amino acids: CASSATGNVNSPLHF. The CDR3 DNA sequence: TGTGCCAGCAGTGCCACAGGGAATGTGAATTCACCCCTCCACTTT.

This clonotype is termed medium-sized. The CDR3 nucleotides are TGCGCCAGCAGCCAAGGTTTGTCGGGTTACACTGAAGCTTTCTTT. This gives the protein CASSQGLSGYTEAFF. The chain uses TRBV4-1 and TRBJ1-1; D gene unclear. V was shortened by 1 base and J by 3 bases, with 12 bases between the two germline ends. The CDR3 extends over 15 amino acids. From germline, CDR1 is MGHRA and CDR2 YSYEKL.

This clonotype was observed a few times. This chain uses TRBV7-2 with TRBJ2-1; the match to TRBD2 covers 13 bases. The CDR3 has 16 residues. Trimming at V came to 1 base and at J to 5 bases, leaving 2 bases not matched to a gene. Germline loops: CDR1 SGHTA, CDR2 FQGNSA. The CDR3 coding sequence is TGTGCCAGCAGCTTAGTAGGGACTAGCGGGGACAATGAGCAGTTCTTC. Translated, it gives CASSLVGTSGDNEQFF.

This clonotype was picked up many times. The V and J genes are TRBV5-5 and TRBJ2-5, with 10 bases fitting TRBD2. From germline, CDR1 is SGHKS and CDR2 YYEKEE (reference sequence). The CDR3 consists of 15 residues. Trimming took 0 bases from V and 4 from J; bases not matched to a gene: 3. CDR3 bases: TGTGCCAGCAGCTTGGAGCTAGCGGGAGTAGAGACCCAGTACTTC. Its protein product is CASSLELAGVETQYF.

This clonotype has a count of ten or more. The CDR3 loop reads CASSDHPEESTEAFF. CDR3 sequence (DNA): TGTGCCAGCAGTGACCACCCGGAGGAGAGCACTGAAGCTTTCTTT. The J gene is TRBJ1-1, the V gene TRBV6-1; no clear D gene. The CDR3 loop spans 15 amino acids. The V gene's germline CDR1 is MNHNS and CDR2 SASEGT. V was cut by 3 bases and J by 4 bases, with 15 bases left in between.

This clonotype was seen repeatedly, ten times or more. The rearrangement uses TRBV7-8 and TRBJ2-7; possible D gene TRBD1, 6 bases. The CDR3 is 16 residues long. The germline V and J ends were trimmed by 5 bases and 3 bases, with 20 bases remaining between them. Germline CDR1 is SGHVS and CDR2 is FQNEAQ. CDR3: CASSGRTEGVGYEQYF. The CDR3 DNA sequence: TGTGCCAGCAGCGGAAGGACAGAAGGGGTAGGCTACGAGCAGTACTTC.